This T cell receptor beta chain emerged from a study of cytomegalovirus exposure and HLA in healthy donors. In the case of this clone: Distinct nucleotide sequences in the sample also encode this CDR3.

The study ran its PCR with 60 Vbeta and 13 Jbeta primers. Original data processing: About 10 million shared chains were among about 80 million unique TCR beta chains counted in a later analysis. Only in-frame clones appear in the TCRdb table, and some are missing; sequencing was by immunoSEQ multiplex PCR. That table is the source of V, J and clone size, and D and trimming were worked out from the DNA. Among 160,000 or so clones, around 82% were seen once, and the ten largest hold 2% to 2.5%. CDR1 and CDR2 (germline): SEHNR, FQNEAQ (reference sequence). This CDR3 region has 12 residues. The V end was cut by 5 bases, the J end by 4 bases, with 6 bases between.

The material sequenced was PBMCs. The V and J genes are TRBV7-9 and TRBJ1-5; D is ambiguous. This TCR came from a man between 60 and 75 years old in good health and CMV-seronegative. CDR3 region: CASSRDNQPQHF. The CDR3 DNA sequence: TGTGCCAGCAGCCGCGATAATCAGCCCCAGCATTTT.